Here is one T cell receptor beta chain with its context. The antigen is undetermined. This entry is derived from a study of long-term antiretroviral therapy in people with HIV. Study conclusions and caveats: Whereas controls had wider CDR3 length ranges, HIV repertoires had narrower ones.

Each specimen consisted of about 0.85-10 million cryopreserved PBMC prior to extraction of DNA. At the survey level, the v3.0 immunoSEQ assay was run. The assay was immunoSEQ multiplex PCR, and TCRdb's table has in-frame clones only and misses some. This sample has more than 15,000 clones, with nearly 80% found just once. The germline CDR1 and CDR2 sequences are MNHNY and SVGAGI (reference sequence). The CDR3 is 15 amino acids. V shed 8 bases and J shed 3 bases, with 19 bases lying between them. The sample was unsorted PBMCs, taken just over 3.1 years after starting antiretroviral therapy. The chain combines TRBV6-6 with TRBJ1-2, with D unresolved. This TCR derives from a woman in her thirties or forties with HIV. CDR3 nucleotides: TGTGCCAGCGCACGGCAGGAGCTTATAGACTATGGCTACACCTTC. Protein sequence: CASARQELIDYGYTF.